The 32 T cell receptor beta chains given below trace back to one sample, sequenced in a study of blood T cell repertoires in COVID-19. Generated by immunoSEQ multiplex PCR, the TCRdb table keeps only in-frame clones and is missing some. The sample includes a few hundred thousand clones, 86% of them seen just once. Material for sequencing was peripheral blood. These receptors all stem from a man older than 75 with acute or convalescent COVID-19.

The CDR3 DNA follows: TGTGCCAGCAGCCTCTACGGACAGGGGCACTATGGCTACACCTTC. Translation gives CASSLYGQGHYGYTF. The chain combines TRBV9 with TRBJ1-2, with TRBD1 identical over 9 bases. The CDR3 is 15 amino acids. The V segment lost 4 bases and the J segment 3 bases; nucleotides outside the gene matches: 7. CDR1 and CDR2 (germline): SGDLS, YYNGEE.

This clone was seen only a few times. V gene TRBV4-3 combines with J gene TRBJ2-5; 9 positions agree with TRBD1. The CDR3 spans 17 residues. V was pared by 2 bases and J by 4 bases, with 11 bases of the junction left unmatched. Germline CDR1 is LGHNA and CDR2 is YSLEER. This chain's CDR3 is CASSQLVQGARGETQYF. The CDR3 region has the DNA TGCGCCAGCAGCCAACTCGTACAGGGGGCGAGGGGAGAGACCCAGTACTTC.

The gene calls are TRBV18 and TRBJ2-7; unclear D gene. The germline V gene encodes CDR1 KGHSH and CDR2 LQKENI. Trimming took off 3 bases at V and 5 bases at J, with 14 bases between the two ends. The CDR3 sequence is 14 residues long. CDR3 amino acids: CASSPRAQTHEQYF. For the CDR3, the DNA is TGTGCCAGCTCACCCCGTGCCCAGACACACGAGCAGTACTTC.

There are a few counts of this clone. The chain couples TRBV16 to TRBJ1-5; D call uncertain. Germline V gene sequence: CDR1 KGHSY, CDR2 FQNENV. Deletions cut 6 bases from V and 5 bases from J, with 17 bases between. The CDR3 has 15 amino acids. Here the CDR3 reads CASRKAGEGDQPQHF. The CDR3 DNA follows: TGTGCCAGCAGAAAGGCCGGGGAAGGAGATCAGCCCCAGCATTTT. Together with reference TRBV16 and TRBJ1-5, the CDR3 gives the full variable domain: GEEVAQTPKHLVRGEGQKAKLYCAPIKGHSYVFWYQQVLKNEFKFLISFQNENVFDETGMPKERFSAKCLPNSPCSLEIQATKLEDSAVYFCASRKAGEGDQPQHFGDGTRLSIL.

The chain uses TRBV5-4 and TRBJ2-2; TRBD1 aligns across 9 bases. Germline CDR1 SGHNT, CDR2 YYREEE (reference sequence). The CDR3 is 17 residues long. Losses at the gene ends were 4 bases for V and 0 bases for J; bases not matched to a gene: 7. CDR3 amino acids: CASSPGQGPTNTGELFF. In DNA, the CDR3 is TGTGCCAGCAGCCCCGGACAGGGGCCTACGAACACCGGGGAGCTGTTTTTT.

The chain has TRBV5-4 and TRBJ2-7; 11 bases line up with TRBD2. The trim removed 1 base at V and 2 bases at J, leaving 8 bases unmatched. This CDR3 comprises 17 residues. Germline V gene data show CDR1 as SGHNT and CDR2 as YYREEE (reference sequence). The CDR3 bases are TGTGCCAGCAGCTTGCCTACTTCGGGACTAGCGGCCTACGAGCAGTACTTC. Residues: CASSLPTSGLAAYEQYF.

Here the CDR3 DNA reads TGTGCCAGCAGCCACGGACAGGGGGCGCCCCCAGATACGCAGTATTTT. Its translation: CASSHGQGAPPDTQYF. This chain joins TRBV3-1 (or the pseudogene TRBV3-2) and TRBJ2-3, with TRBD1 matching over 11 bases. The CDR3 extends over 16 amino acids. Germline-derived CDR1 and CDR2 are LGHDT and YNNKEL (reference sequence). V was clipped by 3 bases and J by 4 bases; unmatched bases: 6.

This clone came up a few times. The chain couples TRBV28 to TRBJ1-2; perhaps TRBD1 as D (5 bases). Germline CDR1 is MDHEN and CDR2 is SYDVKM. The ends were cut back, 5 bases at V and 4 bases at J, with 11 bases in the middle. The CDR3 has 13 residues. This CDR3 is CASSVQTVYGYTF. The CDR3 bases are TGTGCCAGCAGTGTCCAGACAGTCTATGGCTACACCTTC.

CDR3 loop: CASGETPRNSPLHF. CDR3 DNA sequence: TGTGCCAGTGGGGAGACTCCCCGTAATTCACCCCTCCACTTT. The rearrangement joins TRBV19 to TRBJ1-6; D is unresolved. This CDR3 is built from 14 residues. Trimming cost V 8 bases and J 6 bases, with 14 bases left between them. The germline CDR1 and CDR2 sequences are LNHDA and SQIVND (reference sequence). Full variable domain (outside the CDR3, taken from reference TRBV19 and TRBJ1-6): DGGITQSPKYLFRKEGQNVTLSCEQNLNHDAMYWYRQDPGQGLRLIYYSQIVNDFQKGDIAEGYSVSREKKESFPLTVTSAQKNPTAFYLCASGETPRNSPLHFGNGTRLTVT.

The rearrangement joins TRBV6-5 to TRBJ2-1, with 7 bases aligning to TRBD1. Germline V gene lookup returns CDR1 MNHEY and CDR2 SVGAGI. The CDR3 is made up of 13 amino acids. V lost 5 bases to trimming and J lost 6 bases; unmatched junction nucleotides: 4. CDR3 protein: CASSRPGGNEQFF. The CDR3, as DNA: TGTGCCAGCAGTCGTCCAGGGGGCAATGAGCAGTTCTTC.

The rearrangement links TRBV5-5 to TRBJ2-5, with D tentatively TRBD2 (7 bases). Germline-derived CDR1 and CDR2 are SGHKS and YYEKEE (reference sequence). The ends were cut back, 3 bases at V and 9 bases at J, with 24 bases in the middle. The length of the CDR3 is 16 residues. The CDR3 loop is CASSSPGGTGSGAQYF. The CDR3 DNA reads TGTGCCAGCAGCTCCCCGGGGGGAACAGGGTCCGGGGCCCAGTACTTC.

V is TRBV29-1 and J is TRBJ2-7, with TRBD2 identical over 12 bases. In germline, CDR1 is SQVTM, CDR2 ANQGSEA. The CDR3 sequence is 14 residues long. With V trimmed by 5 bases and J by 2 bases, 4 bases remained unmatched. The CDR3 DNA reads as TGCAGCGTTACCGGACTAGCGGGACCCTACGAGCAGTACTTC. Translation gives CSVTGLAGPYEQYF.

The rearrangement joins TRBV24-1 to TRBJ2-2; possibly TRBD2 for D (5 bases). With 3 bases removed from V and 5 bases from J, the gap between germline ends came to 15 bases. Germline lookup yields CDR1 KGHDR and CDR2 SFDVKD. There are 16 residues in the CDR3. The CDR3 loop reads CATSDPRVFSTGELFF. In DNA, the CDR3 is TGTGCCACCAGTGATCCGAGGGTCTTTAGTACCGGGGAGCTGTTTTTT.

The chain joins TRBV11-3 to TRBJ2-1; 8 nucleotides match TRBD2. CDR1 is SGHNT and CDR2 is YENEEA in the germline V gene. CDR3 size: 16 residues. Trimming cost V 5 bases and J 3 bases; bases outside gene matches: 9. CDR3 DNA: TGTGCCAGCAGCCATGGGGGAGCGGGGGACTACAATGAGCAGTTCTTC. Amino acid sequence: CASSHGGAGDYNEQFF.

The chain couples TRBV29-1 to TRBJ2-3; 8 bases are shared with TRBD1. V lost 7 bases to trimming and J lost 4 bases; unmatched junction nucleotides: 7. Per germline, CDR1 SQVTM and CDR2 ANQGSEA. The length of the CDR3 is 13 residues. The CDR3 nucleotides are TGCAGCGCCGGACAGGGAAGGGCAGATACGCAGTATTTT. It translates to CSAGQGRADTQYF.

This sequence joins TRBV9 and TRBJ2-3; no reliable D call. Trimming shortened V by 0 bases and J by 0 bases, and 8 bases separated the two germline ends. The CDR3 runs to 15 residues. CDR1 is SGDLS and CDR2 is YYNGEE in the germline V gene. The chain's CDR3 is CASSVGGPSTDTQYF. CDR3 nucleotides: TGTGCCAGCAGCGTAGGTGGGCCCAGCACAGATACGCAGTATTTT.

With respect to this clone: An end of the junction does not agree with germline; a read error may underlie this. The chain carries TRBV27 and TRBJ2-7; D may be TRBD2 (7 bases). Germline V lookup: CDR1 MNHEY, CDR2 SMNVEV (reference sequence). The CDR3 is 15 residues long. CDR3 sequence reads: CASRLGGPRTYEQYF. CDR3 in DNA: TGTGCCAGCCGTTTGGGGGGGCCGAGAACCTACGAGCAGTACTTC.

The chain recombines TRBV6-1 with TRBJ1-4, with D uncertain. V was cut by 3 bases and J by 8 bases, with 13 bases left in between. CDR3 size: 14 residues. Germline V gene sequence: CDR1 MNHNS, CDR2 SASEGT. This CDR3 is CASSDRYRGEKLFF. For the CDR3, the DNA is TGTGCCAGCAGTGACCGTTACCGAGGGGAAAAACTGTTTTTT.

The chain employs TRBV2 and TRBJ1-2; D is unclear. The V end lost 3 bases, the J end lost 8 bases, and 13 bases lay between the germline ends. Germline V gives CDR1 SNHLY, CDR2 FYNNEI. This CDR3 contains 13 residues. CDR3 coding DNA: TGTGCCAGCAGTGATGGGTATTCAGGAGGCTACACCTTC. Encoded protein: CASSDGYSGGYTF.

The rearrangement uses TRBV9 and TRBJ2-7; D unclear. There are 14 residues in the CDR3. Trimming shortened V by 0 bases and J by 0 bases, and 7 bases separated the two germline ends. Germline V lookup: CDR1 SGDLS, CDR2 YYNGEE. The CDR3 DNA reads as TGTGCCAGCAGCGTAGGTCAGGACTCCTACGAGCAGTACTTC. Residues: CASSVGQDSYEQYF.

The rearrangement links TRBV6-4 to TRBJ1-5, with unresolved D. The CDR3 length is 16 residues. Trimming removed 7 bases from V and 0 bases from J, with 16 bases in between. Germline CDR1 reads MRHNA; CDR2 reads SNTAGT. The chain's CDR3 is CASTAEESYSNQPQHF. For the CDR3, the DNA is TGTGCCAGCACCGCCGAGGAGAGTTATAGCAATCAGCCCCAGCATTTT.

The CDR3 spells CASSEAPPGAGVGNTEAFF. CDR3 DNA sequence: TGTGCCAGCAGTGAAGCCCCTCCAGGGGCAGGGGTTGGGAACACTGAAGCTTTCTTT. The genes are TRBV6-1 and TRBJ1-1, with D tentatively TRBD1 (6 bases). Trimming took 0 bases from V and 1 from J, leaving 21 bases between them. The germline gives CDR1 MNHNS, CDR2 SASEGT. The CDR3 loop spans 19 amino acids.

V and J are TRBV5-1 and TRBJ1-1; no firm D call. The CDR3 loop spans 15 amino acids. The V end lost 0 bases, the J end lost 0 bases, and 9 bases lay between the germline ends. Germline loops: CDR1 SGHRS, CDR2 YFSETQ. Here the CDR3 reads CASSLGQIMNTEAFF. CDR3 DNA: TGCGCCAGCAGCTTGGGGCAGATCATGAACACTGAAGCTTTCTTT.

This clone was detected only once. The chain combines TRBV27 with TRBJ1-2, with D unresolved. This CDR3 has 14 amino acids. Trimming stripped 5 bases from V and 1 base from J, with 11 bases between. Germline CDR1 is MNHEY and CDR2 is SMNVEV (reference sequence). The chain's CDR3 is CASSGGVSNYGYTF. CDR3 DNA: TGTGCCAGCAGTGGAGGAGTCAGTAACTATGGCTACACCTTC.

V is TRBV5-4 and J is TRBJ1-2; 8 nucleotides line up with TRBD1. Germline lookup yields CDR1 SGHNT and CDR2 YYREEE (reference sequence). The CDR3 length is 13 residues. The trim removed 1 base at V and 8 bases at J, leaving 4 bases unmatched. In DNA, the CDR3 is TGTGCCAGCAGCTTGACAGGGGGTCAGGGCTACACCTTC. This translates into CASSLTGGQGYTF.

In nucleotides, the CDR3 is TGTGCCAGCAGCCGCTTGGAGGGGGCGAACTATGGCTACACCTTC. Protein product: CASSRLEGANYGYTF. The chain links TRBV9 to TRBJ1-2, with 7 bases fitting TRBD1. This CDR3 contains 15 residues. The germline V gene has CDR1 SGDLS and CDR2 YYNGEE. The ends lost 4 bases at V and 2 bases at J; junction bases unmatched: 8.

The rearrangement joins TRBV5-1 to TRBJ2-5; perhaps TRBD1 as D (6 bases). V lost 3 bases and J 3 bases, leaving 12 bases between the germline ends. The length of the CDR3 is 14 residues. CDR1 is SGHRS and CDR2 is YFSETQ in the germline V gene. DNA for the CDR3: TGCGCCAGCAGCTCGTCAGGGGTAAAAGAGACCCAGTACTTC. It is translated as CASSSSGVKETQYF.

This clone has just a few counts. The chain couples TRBV15 to TRBJ1-6; no definite D call. The germline V gene has CDR1 LNHNV and CDR2 YYDKDF (reference sequence). The ends were cut back, 1 base at V and 7 bases at J, with 5 bases in the middle. The CDR3 runs 13 residues. CDR3 sequence reads: CATSRAQNSPLHF. CDR3 coding DNA: TGTGCCACCAGCAGAGCTCAGAATTCACCCCTCCACTTT.

This sequence joins TRBV25-1 and TRBJ1-1; 9 bases are shared with TRBD1. Germline CDR1 reads MGHDK; CDR2 reads SYGVNS. There are 14 residues in the CDR3. Trimming at V came to 6 bases and at J to 7 bases, leaving 9 bases not matched to a gene. CDR3: CASRGTGGKSEAFF. The CDR3 DNA follows: TGTGCCAGCAGGGGTACAGGGGGCAAAAGTGAAGCTTTCTTT.

This chain connects TRBV5-1 to TRBJ1-1; 8 positions agree with TRBD1. This CDR3 is 14 amino acids long. Per germline, CDR1 SGHRS and CDR2 YFSETQ. With 5 bases clipped from V and 6 bases from J, the junction kept 9 bases outside the gene matches. The CDR3 sequence is CASRTGGVGSEAFF. DNA for the CDR3: TGCGCCAGCAGAACAGGGGGGGTTGGCTCTGAAGCTTTCTTT.

The chain employs TRBV19 and TRBJ1-3; D is uncertain. Trimming removed 4 bases at V and 4 bases at J, with 8 bases between. The CDR3 extends over 13 amino acids. CDR1 and CDR2 from the germline V gene are LNHDA and SQIVND (reference sequence). The CDR3 loop reads CASSRAEGNTIYF. As DNA, the CDR3 is TGTGCCAGTAGTAGGGCAGAAGGAAACACCATATATTTT.

J is TRBJ2-7 and V is TRBV3-1 (or the pseudogene TRBV3-2); 7 bases match TRBD1. Germline-derived CDR1 and CDR2 are LGHDT and YNNKEL (reference sequence). This CDR3 region has 16 residues. V was clipped by 1 base and J by 4 bases; unmatched bases: 10. The CDR3 DNA follows: TGTGCCAGCAGCCAAGCCGTGTCCGGGACAGCGTACGAGCAGTACTTC. It is translated as CASSQAVSGTAYEQYF.